The T cell receptor (beta chain) described here comes from a study of beta chain features in type 1 diabetes. General study findings and limits: Whatever favoring of shorter templates PCR might show would apply equally to patients and controls.

Since all of the isolated RNA was reverse transcribed, expressed TCRB transcripts were what got sequenced. Sequencing was performed with immunoSEQ multiplex PCR; in TCRdb, only in-frame clones are kept and a portion is missing. The table includes about 230,000 clones, 9.6% detected once. This CDR3 has 14 residues. Looked up from germline, CDR1 is MNHNS and CDR2 is SASEGT. Trimming cost V 3 bases and J 2 bases, with 11 bases left between them. As regards this clone: Its antigen is unidentified.

Sorting with CD45RO/CCR7/CD25/CD127/CD95/CD27 yielded naive, central memory, regulatory and stem-like memory CD4+ cells. This TCR derives from a woman younger than 30 in good health. V usage is TRBV6-1 and J usage is TRBJ2-7, with a possible D match to TRBD1 (5 bases). Source material: naive CD4+ T cells from blood. CDR3 nucleotides: TGTGCCAGCAGTGAGGTCCAGGGCCCCTACGAGCAGTACTTC. Its translation is CASSEVQGPYEQYF.